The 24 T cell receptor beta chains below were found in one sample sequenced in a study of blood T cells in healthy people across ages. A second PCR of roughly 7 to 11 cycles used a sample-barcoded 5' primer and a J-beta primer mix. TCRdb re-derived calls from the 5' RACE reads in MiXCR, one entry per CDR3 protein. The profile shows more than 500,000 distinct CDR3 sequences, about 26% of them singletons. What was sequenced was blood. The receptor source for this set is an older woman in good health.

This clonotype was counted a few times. CDR3 coding DNA: TGTGCCAGCAGCGGACCCACGGGCTACCGAGGCGGGGAGCTGTTTTTT. It is translated as CASSGPTGYRGGELFF. The chain carries TRBV6-2 or TRBV6-3 and TRBJ2-2; unclear D gene. The V gene lost 6 bases and the J gene lost 7 bases, with 21 bases spanning the gap. The CDR3 spans 16 residues. CDR1 MNHEY and CDR2 SVGEGT come from the germline V gene.

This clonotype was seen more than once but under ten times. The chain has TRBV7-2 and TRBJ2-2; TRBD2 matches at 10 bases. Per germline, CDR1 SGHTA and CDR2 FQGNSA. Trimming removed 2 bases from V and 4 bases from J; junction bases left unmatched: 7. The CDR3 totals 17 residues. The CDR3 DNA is TGTGCCAGCAGCTTAATGGGGACTAGCGCCCTCACCGGGGAGCTGTTTTTT. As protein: CASSLMGTSALTGELFF.

The CDR3 nucleotides read TGTGCCAGCAGTTTATTCCCTAGCGGGGGGGTGAACACCGGGGAGCTGTTTTTT. Translating gives CASSLFPSGGVNTGELFF. The genes are TRBV12-3 or TRBV12-4 and TRBJ2-2; 12 bases fit TRBD2. V lost 2 bases, J lost 1 base, and 5 bases stayed unmatched. CDR3 length: 18 residues.

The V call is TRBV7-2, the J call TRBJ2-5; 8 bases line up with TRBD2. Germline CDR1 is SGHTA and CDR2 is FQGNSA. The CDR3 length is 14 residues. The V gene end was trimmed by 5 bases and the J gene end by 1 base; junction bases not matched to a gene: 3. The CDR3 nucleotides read TGTGCCAGCAGCCCCGGGGGGGCCCAAGAGACCCAGTACTTC. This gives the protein CASSPGGAQETQYF.

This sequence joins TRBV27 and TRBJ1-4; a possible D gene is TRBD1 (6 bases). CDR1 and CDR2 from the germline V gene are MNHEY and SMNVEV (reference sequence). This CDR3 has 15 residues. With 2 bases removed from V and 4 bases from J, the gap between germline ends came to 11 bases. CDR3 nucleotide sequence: TGTGCCAGCAGTTTAGCAGGGGTTAATAATGAAAAACTGTTTTTT. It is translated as CASSLAGVNNEKLFF.

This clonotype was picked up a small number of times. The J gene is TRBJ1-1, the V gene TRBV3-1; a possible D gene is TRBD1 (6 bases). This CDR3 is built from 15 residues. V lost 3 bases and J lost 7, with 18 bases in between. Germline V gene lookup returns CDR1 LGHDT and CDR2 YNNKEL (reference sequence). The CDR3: CASSQERWGGFEAFF. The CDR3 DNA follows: TGTGCCAGCAGCCAGGAGCGATGGGGGGGCTTTGAAGCTTTCTTT.

The DNA of the CDR3 is TGTGCCAGCAGCTTAGTTGTGTGGGGAGATACGCAGTATTTT. Amino acid sequence: CASSLVVWGDTQYF. The J gene is TRBJ2-3, the V gene TRBV11-2; no reliable D call. The CDR3 is made up of 14 amino acids. CDR1 SGHAT and CDR2 FQNNGV come from the germline V gene. Trimming cost V 1 base and J 5 bases, with 10 bases left between them.

The CDR3, as DNA: TGCAGCGCCATCGGGACTAGCGGGGAGAGCGCAGATACGCAGTATTTT. This codes for CSAIGTSGESADTQYF. The chain carries TRBV29-1 and TRBJ2-3; 13 nucleotides match TRBD2. Trimming removed 7 bases from V and 4 bases from J; junction bases left unmatched: 11. Germline CDR1 and CDR2: SQVTM and ANQGSEA. This CDR3 is built from 16 residues.

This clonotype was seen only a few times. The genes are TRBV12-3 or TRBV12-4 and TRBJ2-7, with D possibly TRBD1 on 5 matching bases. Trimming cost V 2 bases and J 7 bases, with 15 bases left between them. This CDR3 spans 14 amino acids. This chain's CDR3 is CASSLREGVREQYF. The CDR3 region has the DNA TGTGCCAGCAGTTTAAGAGAAGGGGTCCGGGAGCAGTACTTC.

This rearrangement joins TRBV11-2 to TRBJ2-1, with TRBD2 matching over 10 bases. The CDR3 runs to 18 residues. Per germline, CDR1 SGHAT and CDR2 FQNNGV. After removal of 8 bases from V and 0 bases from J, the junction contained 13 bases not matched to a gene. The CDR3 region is CASVERGGYTSSYNEQFF. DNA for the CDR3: TGTGCCAGCGTAGAGCGGGGGGGCTACACGAGCTCCTACAATGAGCAGTTCTTC.

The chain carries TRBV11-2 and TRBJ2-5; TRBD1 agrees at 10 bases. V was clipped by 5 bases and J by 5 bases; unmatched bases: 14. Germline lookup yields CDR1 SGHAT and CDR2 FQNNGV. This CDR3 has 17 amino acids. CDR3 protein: CASSDSGPGQGYETQYF. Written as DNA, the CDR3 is TGTGCCAGCAGCGATAGTGGACCGGGACAGGGGTATGAGACCCAGTACTTC.

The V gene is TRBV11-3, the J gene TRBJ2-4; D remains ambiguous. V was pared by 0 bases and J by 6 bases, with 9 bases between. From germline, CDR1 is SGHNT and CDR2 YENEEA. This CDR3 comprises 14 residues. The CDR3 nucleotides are TGTGCCAGCAGCTTAGATCCCACAGTAAACATTCAGTACTTC. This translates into CASSLDPTVNIQYF. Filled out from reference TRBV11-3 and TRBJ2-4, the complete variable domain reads EAGVVQSPRYKIIEKKQPVAFWCNPISGHNTLYWYLQNLGQGPELLIRYENEEAVDDSQLPKDRFSAERLKGVDSTLKIQPAELGDSAVYLCASSLDPTVNIQYFGAGTRLSVL.

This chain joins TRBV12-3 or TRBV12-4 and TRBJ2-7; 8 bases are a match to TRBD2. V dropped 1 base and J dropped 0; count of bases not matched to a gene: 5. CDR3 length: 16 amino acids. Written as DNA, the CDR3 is TGTGCCAGCAGTTTAGAACTAGCGGACCCCTCCTACGAGCAGTACTTC. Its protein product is CASSLELADPSYEQYF.

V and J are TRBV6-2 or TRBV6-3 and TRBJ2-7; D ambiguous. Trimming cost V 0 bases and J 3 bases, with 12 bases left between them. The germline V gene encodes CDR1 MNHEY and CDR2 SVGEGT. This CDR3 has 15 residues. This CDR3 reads CASSYSKVSNYEQYF. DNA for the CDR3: TGTGCCAGCAGTTACTCGAAGGTATCTAACTACGAGCAGTACTTC.

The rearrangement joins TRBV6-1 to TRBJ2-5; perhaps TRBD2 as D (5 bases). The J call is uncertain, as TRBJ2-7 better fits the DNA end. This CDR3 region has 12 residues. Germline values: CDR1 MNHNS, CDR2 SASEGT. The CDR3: CASSVSGNEQYF. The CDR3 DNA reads TGTGCCAGCAGTGTGTCGGGGAACGAGCAGTACTTC.

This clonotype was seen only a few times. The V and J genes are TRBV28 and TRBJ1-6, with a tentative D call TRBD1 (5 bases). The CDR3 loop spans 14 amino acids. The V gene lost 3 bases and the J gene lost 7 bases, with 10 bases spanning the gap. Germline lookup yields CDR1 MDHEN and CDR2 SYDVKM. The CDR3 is CASSFNSGNSPLHF. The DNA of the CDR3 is TGTGCCAGCAGTTTTAACTCAGGGAATTCACCCCTCCACTTT.

CDR3 sequence: CASSLRLVRENTQYF. DNA of the CDR3: TGTGCCAGCAGCTTACGGCTAGTACGGGAGAATACGCAGTATTTT. This rearrangement joins TRBV7-8 to TRBJ2-3; perhaps TRBD2 as D (6 bases). Between the trimmed V and J ends, which lost 2 bases and 7 bases, there was a span of 16 bases. Germline V gene sequence: CDR1 SGHVS, CDR2 FQNEAQ. This CDR3 is built from 15 residues.

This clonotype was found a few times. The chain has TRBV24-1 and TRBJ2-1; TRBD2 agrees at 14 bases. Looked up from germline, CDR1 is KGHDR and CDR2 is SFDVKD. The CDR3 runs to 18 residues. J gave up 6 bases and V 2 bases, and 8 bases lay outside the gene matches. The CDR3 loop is CATSDSSGTSGGLNEQFF. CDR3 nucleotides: TGTGCCACCAGTGATTCTTCCGGGACTAGCGGGGGACTCAATGAGCAGTTCTTC.

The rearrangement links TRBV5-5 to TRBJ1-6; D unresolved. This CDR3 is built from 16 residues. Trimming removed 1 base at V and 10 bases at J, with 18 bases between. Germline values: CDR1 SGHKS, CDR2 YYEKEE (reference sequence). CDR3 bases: TGTGCCAGCAGCTTGACCAACCCGGATGGAGGCTCACCCCTCCACTTT. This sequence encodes CASSLTNPDGGSPLHF.

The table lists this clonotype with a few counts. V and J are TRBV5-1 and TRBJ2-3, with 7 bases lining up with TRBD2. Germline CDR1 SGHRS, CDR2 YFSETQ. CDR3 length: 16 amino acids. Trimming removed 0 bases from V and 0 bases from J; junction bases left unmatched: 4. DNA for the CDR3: TGCGCCAGCAGCTTGGCGCTAGCGGATAGCACAGATACGCAGTATTTT. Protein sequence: CASSLALADSTDTQYF.

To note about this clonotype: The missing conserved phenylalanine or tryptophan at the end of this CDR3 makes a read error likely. The CDR3 DNA is TGTGCCAGCAGCTCTAACAGGAACTATGGCTACACCCTC. Translation: CASSSNRNYGYTL. The J gene is TRBJ1-2, the V gene TRBV7-8, with a possible D match to TRBD1 (5 bases). Germline CDR1 SGHVS, CDR2 FQNEAQ. CDR3 size: 13 residues. The V gene lost 4 bases and the J gene lost 2 bases, with 8 bases spanning the gap.

CDR3 region: CASSRRDREHEQYF. The CDR3 region has the DNA TGTGCCAGCAGCCGACGGGACAGGGAGCACGAGCAGTACTTC. The chain uses TRBV11-1 and TRBJ2-7; 9 bases line up with TRBD1. This CDR3 comprises 14 residues. Germline-derived CDR1 and CDR2 are SGHAT and FQDESV (reference sequence). With 5 bases clipped from V and 5 bases from J, the junction kept 7 bases outside the gene matches.

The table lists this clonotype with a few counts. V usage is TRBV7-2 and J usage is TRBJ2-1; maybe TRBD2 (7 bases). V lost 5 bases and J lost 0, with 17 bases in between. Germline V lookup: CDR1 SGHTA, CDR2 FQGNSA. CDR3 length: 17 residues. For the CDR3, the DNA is TGTGCCAGCAGCCCTAGGGGGGGTTCGAGCTCCTACAATGAGCAGTTCTTC. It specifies CASSPRGGSSSYNEQFF.

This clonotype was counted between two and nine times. CDR3 sequence: CSARSDTGELFF. The CDR3 DNA reads as TGCAGTGCCCGCTCGGACACCGGGGAGCTGTTTTTT. The chain joins TRBV20-1 to TRBJ2-2; D is unclear. V lost 6 bases and J 3 bases, leaving 8 bases between the germline ends. The CDR3 is 12 residues long. Germline-derived CDR1 and CDR2 are DFQATT and SNEGSKA (reference sequence).